This TCR beta chain stems from a study of T-cell reconstitution after alpha-beta-depleted transplantation in children. The CDR3 contains 16 residues. Trimming took 5 bases from V and 1 from J, leaving 17 bases between them. Using unique molecular identifiers, the investigators prepared the TCRbeta library. TCRdb ran MiXCR on the PCR reads and lists one entry per CDR3 protein. The sample contains about 640,000 distinct CDR3 sequences, approximately 16% of which appear only once. The sequencing used PBMCs from the stem cell graft donor, collected from the stem cell graft. The chain combines TRBV12-3 or TRBV12-4 with TRBJ2-5; D possibly matches TRBD1 or TRBD2 (5 bases each). The TCR comes from a human donor who donated a stem cell graft to a child with acute myeloid leukemia. The CDR3 DNA sequence: TGTGCCAGCAGTCCCTTCCGGGAAAGGGGCCAAGAGACCCAGTACTTC. Translating it yields CASSPFRERGQETQYF.